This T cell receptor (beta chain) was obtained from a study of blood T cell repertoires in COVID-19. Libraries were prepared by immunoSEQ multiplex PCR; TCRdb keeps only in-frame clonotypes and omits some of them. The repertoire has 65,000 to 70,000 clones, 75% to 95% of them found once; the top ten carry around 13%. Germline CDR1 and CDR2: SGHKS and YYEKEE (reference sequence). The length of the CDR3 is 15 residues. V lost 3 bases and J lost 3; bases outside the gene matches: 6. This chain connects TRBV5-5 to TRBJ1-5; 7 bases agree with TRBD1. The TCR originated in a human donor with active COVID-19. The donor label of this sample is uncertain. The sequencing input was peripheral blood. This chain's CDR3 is CASSSRDSFNQPQHF. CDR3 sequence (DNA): TGTGCCAGCAGCTCCCGGGACAGCTTCAATCAGCCCCAGCATTTT.